Following are 3 T cell receptor beta chains from one sample sequenced in a study of blood T cell repertoires in COVID-19. The protocol was immunoSEQ multiplex PCR, while the TCRdb copy is restricted to in-frame clones and leaves out a portion. The sample holds approximately 230,000 clones; around nine tenths are singletons and the top ten take under 2.5%. Sequenced sample: PBMCs or T cells enriched from blood (not recorded which). The receptor source for this set is a woman under 30 who had recovered from COVID-19.

The chain has TRBV5-5 and TRBJ1-2, with D unclear. The CDR3 is made up of 14 amino acids. Germline V gene data show CDR1 as SGHKS and CDR2 as YYEKEE (reference sequence). The V end lost 0 bases, the J end lost 6 bases, and 12 bases lay between the germline ends. The CDR3 bases are TGTGCCAGCAGCTTGGATTTCTGGGCCCATGGCTACACCTTC. Amino acids: CASSLDFWAHGYTF.

The CDR3 loop is CASSLYWDRRSYEQYF. The CDR3 region has the DNA TGTGCCAGCAGCCTGTACTGGGACAGGAGATCCTACGAGCAGTACTTC. The V and J genes are TRBV3-1 (or the pseudogene TRBV3-2) and TRBJ2-7, with 8 bases fitting TRBD1. The trim removed 4 bases at V and 1 base at J, leaving 9 bases unmatched. This CDR3 comprises 16 residues. Per germline, CDR1 LGHDT and CDR2 YNNKEL (reference sequence).

This CDR3 reads CAISDPYRPGGILNEAFF. DNA for the CDR3: TGTGCCATCAGTGACCCATACCGGCCAGGGGGGATTCTTAATGAAGCTTTCTTT. The chain is built from TRBV10-3 and TRBJ1-1, with 7 bases fitting TRBD1. Germline CDR1 and CDR2: ENHRY and SYGVKD. V was clipped by 3 bases and J by 7 bases; unmatched bases: 20. CDR3 length equals 18 residues.